This TCR beta chain derives from a study of monozygotic twins with inflammatory bowel disease. General study points: Whether twins were concordant or discordant made no difference to repertoire similarity, possibly from limited power. IBD patients carried less diverse TCRbeta repertoires (inverse Simpson) than healthy co-twins.

A remark on this clonotype: Its specificity is unknown.

Germline V lookup: CDR1 MDHEN, CDR2 SYDVKM. The CDR3 runs 15 residues. TCRdb re-analyzed the 5' RACE reads; it lists each CDR3 protein once, without DNA. The ten top clones account for roughly 8%, within a sample of 210,000 or so distinct CDR3 sequences. The receptor's source is a human donor with ulcerative colitis or Crohn's disease, or a healthy co-twin of an affected twin (not recorded which). The V and J genes are TRBV28 and TRBJ2-7; TCRdb names TRBD1, which stays unverified in the absence of DNA. The sequenced sample was blood. CDR3 sequence reads: CASISPGQGYYEQYF.